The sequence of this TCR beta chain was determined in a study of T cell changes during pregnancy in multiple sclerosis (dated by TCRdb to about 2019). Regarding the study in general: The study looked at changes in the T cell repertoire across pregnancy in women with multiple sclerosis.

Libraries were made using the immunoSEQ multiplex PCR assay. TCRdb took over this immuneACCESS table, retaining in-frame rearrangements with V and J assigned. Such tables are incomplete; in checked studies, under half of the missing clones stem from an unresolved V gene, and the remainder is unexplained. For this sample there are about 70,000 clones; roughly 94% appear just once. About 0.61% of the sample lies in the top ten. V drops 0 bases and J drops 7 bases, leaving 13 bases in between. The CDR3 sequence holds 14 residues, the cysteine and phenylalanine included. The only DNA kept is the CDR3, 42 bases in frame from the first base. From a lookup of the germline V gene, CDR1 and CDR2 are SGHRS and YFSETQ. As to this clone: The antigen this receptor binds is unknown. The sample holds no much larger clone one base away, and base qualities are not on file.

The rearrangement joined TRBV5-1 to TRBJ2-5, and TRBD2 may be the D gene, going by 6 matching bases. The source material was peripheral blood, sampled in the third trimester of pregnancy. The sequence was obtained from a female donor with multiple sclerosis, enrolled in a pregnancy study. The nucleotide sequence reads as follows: TGCGCCAGCAGCTTGGTAGGAGGGTTGGGGACCCAGTACTTC. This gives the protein CASSLVGGLGTQYF.